The 30 T cell receptor beta chains listed next were all sequenced from one sample in a study of identical twins. TCRdb re-called the 5' RACE reads through MiXCR, storing one row per CDR3 protein. This repertoire shows some 570,000 distinct CDR3 sequences, 20% to 25% found once; its top ten account for approximately 0.49%. This sample also belongs to another study, concerning yellow fever vaccine responses in identical twins.

Sequenced material: CD4+ T cells sorted from blood. The receptors here all came from a woman aged 18-30 years in good health.

The gene calls are TRBV25-1 and TRBJ2-7; 12 positions agree with TRBD1. After removal of 6 bases from V and 5 bases from J, the junction contained 8 bases not matched to a gene. Germline CDR1 MGHDK, CDR2 SYGVNS. This CDR3 has 15 residues. The CDR3 reads CASRAPGTGGNEQYF. CDR3 nucleotide sequence: TGTGCCAGCAGGGCCCCCGGGACAGGGGGCAACGAGCAGTACTTC.

The chain has TRBV15 and TRBJ2-5, with 9 bases that match TRBD1. Germline V lookup: CDR1 LNHNV, CDR2 YYDKDF (reference sequence). There are 20 residues in the CDR3. With V trimmed by 3 bases and J by 2 bases, 19 bases remained unmatched. For the CDR3, the DNA is TGTGCCACCAGCAGTCGAACAGGGGGCTTCGAAAACCAGAAACAAGAGACCCAGTACTTC. It codes for CATSSRTGGFENQKQETQYF.

In this sample, this clonotype turned up a few times. This rearrangement joins TRBV20-1 to TRBJ2-6; D uncertain. Germline V lookup: CDR1 DFQATT, CDR2 SNEGSKA (reference sequence). V was clipped by 0 bases and J by 2 bases, with 5 bases between them. The CDR3 runs 14 residues. The CDR3 sequence is CSARDRPGANVLTF. The CDR3 DNA is TGCAGTGCTAGAGATAGGCCTGGGGCCAACGTCCTGACTTTC.

This clonotype was counted between two and nine times. The genes are TRBV5-8 and TRBJ2-1, with 7 bases aligning to TRBD2. The CDR3 has 16 amino acids. The ends lost 2 bases at V and 3 bases at J; junction bases unmatched: 8. Germline V lookup: CDR1 SGHTS, CDR2 YDEGEE. The CDR3 loop reads CASSFGGRAFYNEQFF. The CDR3 DNA is TGTGCCAGCAGCTTTGGGGGGAGGGCCTTCTACAATGAGCAGTTCTTC. The variable domain in full, completed from reference TRBV5-8 and TRBJ2-1, reads EAGVTQSPTHLIKTRGQQATLRCSPISGHTSVYWYQQALGLGLQFLLWYDEGEERNRGNFPPRFSGRQFPNYSSELNVNALELEDSALYLCASSFGGRAFYNEQFFGPGTRLTVL.

The chain links TRBV5-1 to TRBJ1-4; D remains unclear. The V and J ends lost 4 bases and 4 bases respectively, with 11 bases between them. Germline assignment: CDR1 SGHRS and CDR2 YFSETQ. The CDR3 is 14 amino acids. CDR3 coding DNA: TGCGCCAGCAGCCTCCAGAGCAGTAATGAAAAACTGTTTTTT. It codes for CASSLQSSNEKLFF.

The V and J genes are TRBV25-1 and TRBJ2-5, with D unclear. CDR3 length: 15 amino acids. CDR1 and CDR2 (germline): MGHDK, SYGVNS. V lost 2 bases to trimming and J lost 1 base, with 11 bases between them. The CDR3 DNA is TGTGCCAGCAGTGAAAGAATAGGCCTCCAAGAGACCCAGTACTTC. Translating gives CASSERIGLQETQYF. Full variable domain (rest looked up from reference TRBV25-1 and TRBJ2-5): EADIYQTPRYLVIGTGKKITLECSQTMGHDKMYWYQQDPGMELHLIHYSYGVNSTEKGDLSSESTVSRIRTEHFPLTLESARPSHTSQYLCASSERIGLQETQYFGPGTRLLVL.

The rearrangement uses TRBV7-2 and TRBJ2-1; D is uncertain. The V and J ends lost 1 base and 7 bases respectively, with 11 bases between them. Germline V lookup: CDR1 SGHTA, CDR2 FQGNSA. The CDR3 is 14 residues long. The chain's CDR3 is CASSLVALVNEQFF. DNA of the CDR3: TGTGCCAGCAGCTTAGTTGCCCTAGTGAATGAGCAGTTCTTC. Filled out from reference TRBV7-2 and TRBJ2-1, the complete variable domain reads GAGVSQSPSNKVTEKGKDVELRCDPISGHTALYWYRQSLGQGLEFLIYFQGNSAPDKSGLPSDRFSAERTGGSVSTLTIQRTQQEDSAVYLCASSLVALVNEQFFGPGTRLTVL.

This chain links TRBV7-6 with TRBJ2-3; 8 bases are shared with TRBD1. The CDR3 extends over 15 amino acids. Germline CDR1 is SGHVS and CDR2 is FNYEAQ. J gave up 4 bases and V 5 bases, and 8 bases lay outside the gene matches. CDR3 coding DNA: TGTGCCAGCAGCCCGACAGGGGCCAGGGCAGATACGCAGTATTTT. Translated: CASSPTGARADTQYF.

The chain couples TRBV12-5 to TRBJ1-1; TRBD1 matches at 10 bases. Germline V gene sequence: CDR1 LGHNT, CDR2 FRNRAP. V shed 7 bases, J shed 5 bases, and the junction held 7 bases outside the gene matches. This CDR3 is 14 amino acids long. The CDR3 DNA follows: TGTGCTAGTGCCCACCCGGGACAGGGGACTGAAGCTTTCTTT. Its translation is CASAHPGQGTEAFF.

This clonotype was observed a handful of times. V and J are TRBV20-1 and TRBJ2-1; 9 nucleotides line up with TRBD2. V was pared by 7 bases and J by 13 bases, with 8 bases of the junction left unmatched. The CDR3 spans 11 residues. Germline V gene data show CDR1 as DFQATT and CDR2 as SNEGSKA (reference sequence). CDR3 sequence: CSGILAGIQFF. The CDR3 DNA follows: TGCAGTGGGATCCTAGCGGGAATCCAGTTCTTC.

J is TRBJ2-1 and V is TRBV12-3 or TRBV12-4, with 10 bases fitting TRBD2. This CDR3 contains 16 residues. V lost 5 bases to trimming and J lost 7 bases; unmatched junction nucleotides: 11. The chain's CDR3 is CASSHTSGRAGNEQFF. The CDR3 DNA follows: TGTGCCAGCAGTCATACCAGCGGGAGGGCCGGGAATGAGCAGTTCTTC.

This clonotype was recorded a few times. The V and J genes are TRBV28 and TRBJ2-1; D unresolved. Trimming removed 3 bases at V and 2 bases at J, with 5 bases between. Germline-derived CDR1 and CDR2 are MDHEN and SYDVKM. The CDR3 totals 13 residues. CDR3 nucleotides: TGTGCCAGCAGTTTTCATACCTACAATGAGCAGTTCTTC. This sequence encodes CASSFHTYNEQFF.

V gene TRBV12-3 or TRBV12-4 combines with J gene TRBJ2-2, with TRBD1 matching 10 bases. V lost 3 bases and J lost 5; bases outside the gene matches: 15. This CDR3 comprises 19 residues. Here the CDR3 DNA reads TGTGCCAGCAGTTTTTGGGACAGGGGTTTCGATAGGGGGACCGGGGAGCTGTTTTTT. This gives the protein CASSFWDRGFDRGTGELFF.

This clonotype was recorded many times. The chain recombines TRBV5-1 with TRBJ2-2; unclear D gene. The CDR3 loop spans 15 amino acids. V was shortened by 9 bases and J by 2 bases, with 17 bases between the two germline ends. The germline gives CDR1 SGHRS, CDR2 YFSETQ. CDR3 DNA sequence: TGCGCCACCGCCCCCCAGAACAAAAACACCGGGGAGCTGTTTTTT. Encoded protein: CATAPQNKNTGELFF.

This clonotype occurred a few times. The chain is built from TRBV3-1 and TRBJ2-5, with D maybe TRBD2 (6 bases). Deletions cut 3 bases from V and 2 bases from J, with 13 bases between. The CDR3 runs to 15 residues. In germline, CDR1 is LGHDT, CDR2 YNNKEL (reference sequence). The CDR3 sequence: CASSQQPGDQETQYF. The CDR3 nucleotides are TGTGCCAGCAGCCAGCAACCGGGAGATCAAGAGACCCAGTACTTC.

The chain joins TRBV3-1 to TRBJ1-6; D gene ambiguous. CDR3 length: 13 amino acids. The germline CDR1 and CDR2 sequences are LGHDT and YNNKEL (reference sequence). V was trimmed by 2 bases and J by 9 bases, leaving 8 bases between them. CDR3 amino acids: CASSQRGGSPLHF. The CDR3 DNA sequence: TGTGCCAGCAGCCAACGGGGAGGTTCACCCCTCCACTTT.

This sequence joins TRBV7-8 and TRBJ2-2, with 8 bases fitting TRBD2. CDR3 length equals 17 residues. J was trimmed by 0 bases and V by 2 bases; bases with no gene match: 5. Germline CDR1 reads SGHVS; CDR2 reads FQNEAQ. The CDR3 DNA reads as TGTGCCAGCAGCTTAAATAGCGGGGTACCGAACACCGGGGAGCTGTTTTTT. Translating gives CASSLNSGVPNTGELFF.

This clonotype has a handful of counts. The rearrangement uses TRBV12-3 or TRBV12-4 and TRBJ2-1; 8 bases are a match to TRBD1. This CDR3 has 14 amino acids. The V and J ends lost 6 bases and 7 bases, in that order; junction bases with no gene match: 8. In nucleotides, the CDR3 is TGTGCCAGCAGGACCAGGGGGCCGGGGAATGAGCAGTTCTTC. Its protein is CASRTRGPGNEQFF.

This CDR3 reads CATGELFF. The DNA of the CDR3 is TGTGCCACCGGGGAGCTGTTTTTT. The J gene is TRBJ2-2, the V gene TRBV2; D is ambiguous. This CDR3 has 8 amino acids. Trimming cost V 10 bases and J 6 bases, with 0 bases left between them. Germline-derived CDR1 and CDR2 are SNHLY and FYNNEI.

This clonotype was seen only a few times. This chain connects TRBV6-2 or TRBV6-3 to TRBJ2-7; TRBD1 aligns across 9 bases. Trimming cost V 6 bases and J 4 bases; bases outside gene matches: 4. The germline V gene has CDR1 MNHEY and CDR2 SVGEGT. This CDR3 contains 13 residues. The CDR3 protein is CASRTGGIYEQYF. The DNA for the CDR3 is TGTGCCAGCAGAACAGGGGGCATTTACGAGCAGTACTTC.

This clonotype has just a few counts. The V and J genes are TRBV15 and TRBJ1-5, with 7 bases aligning to TRBD1. Germline CDR1 and CDR2: LNHNV and YYDKDF (reference sequence). V lost 0 bases to trimming and J lost 0 bases; unmatched junction nucleotides: 17. This CDR3 has 21 amino acids. CDR3 nucleotides: TGTGCCACCAGCAGAGATATTGCGGACGGGACAGACCATTATAGCAATCAGCCCCAGCATTTT. Its translation is CATSRDIADGTDHYSNQPQHF.

The J gene is TRBJ2-6, the V gene TRBV19; the D is unclear. The CDR3 is made up of 15 amino acids. The V gene lost 5 bases and the J gene lost 0 bases, with 8 bases spanning the gap. Germline V CDR1 and CDR2: LNHDA, SQIVND (reference sequence). The CDR3 nucleotides are TGTGCCAGTAGTCAAAGACCCTCTGGGGCCAACGTCCTGACTTTC. It codes for CASSQRPSGANVLTF.

This chain uses TRBV29-1 with TRBJ2-3, with D tentatively TRBD1 (5 bases). V dropped 4 bases and J dropped 1 base, with 9 bases sitting between them. The CDR3 length is 13 residues. The germline CDR1 and CDR2 sequences are SQVTM and ANQGSEA. As DNA, the CDR3 is TGCAGCGTTGTTGGACACCGCACAGATACGCAGTATTTT. Translation: CSVVGHRTDTQYF.

This chain uses TRBV5-1 with TRBJ2-1; unclear D gene. This CDR3 region has 15 residues. Germline CDR1 SGHRS, CDR2 YFSETQ. Trimming pared 4 bases from V and 2 bases from J, leaving 13 bases between. The CDR3 nucleotides are TGCGCCAGCAGCGTGAACATCGGTGCCTACAATGAGCAGTTCTTC. Amino acid sequence: CASSVNIGAYNEQFF.

This chain links TRBV5-5 with TRBJ1-3; D perhaps matches TRBD1 (6 bases). The CDR3 covers 15 residues. CDR1 is SGHKS and CDR2 is YYEKEE in the germline V gene (reference sequence). Trimming took 6 bases from V and 3 from J, leaving 16 bases between them. The CDR3 protein is CASTELQGFGNTIYF. The CDR3 DNA reads TGTGCCAGCACCGAACTACAGGGCTTTGGAAACACCATATATTTT.

On this clonotype: At one end, the junction sequence differs from germline, possibly due to a read error. V gene TRBV20-1 combines with J gene TRBJ2-1, with 11 bases matching TRBD2. Germline CDR1 DFQATT, CDR2 SNEGSKA (reference sequence). The CDR3 has 16 amino acids. The CDR3: CCASAYGTSGYNEQFF. The CDR3 DNA reads as TGCTGTGCTAGCGCCTACGGGACTAGCGGCTACAATGAGCAGTTCTTC.

The CDR3 loop is CASSEAGQITDTQYF. CDR3 nucleotide sequence: TGTGCCAGCAGTGAAGCGGGACAGATCACAGATACGCAGTATTTT. The chain carries TRBV2 and TRBJ2-3; TRBD1 matches 7 bases. J lost 2 bases, V lost 0 bases, and 2 bases had no gene match. This CDR3 region has 15 residues. CDR1 is SNHLY, CDR2 FYNNEI, per germline.

This chain links TRBV12-3 or TRBV12-4 with TRBJ1-5; D is ambiguous. CDR3 length: 15 amino acids. The V end was cut by 6 bases, the J end by 2 bases, with 14 bases between. The CDR3 nucleotides are TGTGCCAGCAGCGAGGGTGGGGTTGGCAATCAGCCCCAGCATTTT. It encodes CASSEGGVGNQPQHF.

In this sample, this clonotype turned up a few times. This chain joins TRBV6-1 and TRBJ2-1; TRBD2 matches 16 bases. CDR3 size: 17 residues. V lost 5 bases and J lost 6; bases outside the gene matches: 7. Per the germline V gene, CDR1 is MNHNS and CDR2 is SASEGT. This CDR3 reads CASSQGLAGGYSNEQFF. As DNA, the CDR3 is TGTGCCAGCAGTCAGGGACTAGCGGGAGGGTACTCCAATGAGCAGTTCTTC.

The table lists this clonotype with a few counts. This chain connects TRBV28 to TRBJ2-1; TRBD2 matches at 8 bases. The CDR3 length is 17 residues. The germline V gene has CDR1 MDHEN and CDR2 SYDVKM. V dropped 5 bases and J dropped 1; count of bases not matched to a gene: 10. CDR3 nucleotides: TGTGCCAGCAGTAACCCGAAAGAGCGGGAGTCCTACAATGAGCAGTTCTTC. It codes for CASSNPKERESYNEQFF.